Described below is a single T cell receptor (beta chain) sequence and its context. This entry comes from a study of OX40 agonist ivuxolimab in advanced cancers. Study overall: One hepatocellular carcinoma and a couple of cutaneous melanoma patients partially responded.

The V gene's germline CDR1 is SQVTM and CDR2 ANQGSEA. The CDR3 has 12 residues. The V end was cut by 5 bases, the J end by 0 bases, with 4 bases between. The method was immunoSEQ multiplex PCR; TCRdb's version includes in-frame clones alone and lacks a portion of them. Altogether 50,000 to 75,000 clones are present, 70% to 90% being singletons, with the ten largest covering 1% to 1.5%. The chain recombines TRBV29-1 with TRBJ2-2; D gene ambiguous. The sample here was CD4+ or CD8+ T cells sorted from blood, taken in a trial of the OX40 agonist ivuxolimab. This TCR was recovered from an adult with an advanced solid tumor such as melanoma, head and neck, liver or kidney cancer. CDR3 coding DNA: TGCAGCGTTATCCCGAACACCGGGGAGCTGTTTTTT. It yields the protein CSVIPNTGELFF.